What follows describes a single T cell receptor (beta chain). This clonotype was seen at least ten times. There is no known antigen for this receptor. No quality values exist for individual bases; no much larger clone is one base distant. These data belong to a study of neurological immune-mediated disorders (dated by TCRdb to between 2018 and 2020). About the full investigation: Among the roughly 34 multiple sclerosis patients, relapsing-remitting MS was present in about 31 and secondary progressive MS was present in 3. Peripheral blood TCR-beta repertoires from HTLV-I-associated myelopathy (HAM/TSP) patients, multiple sclerosis patients and healthy controls were compared by UMI-based sequencing. Of the roughly 71 subjects in the cohort, approximately 15 were HAM/TSP patients, around 35 were multiple sclerosis patients, and about 20 were healthy controls. The 90 to 110 TCR-beta libraries included longitudinal samples, technical triplicates and paired sorted CD4+ and CD8+ T-cell subsets alongside PBMC samples.

The CDR3 sequence holds 14 residues, the cysteine and phenylalanine included. Just the 42-base CDR3 DNA is kept, in frame starting at base 1. CDR1 and CDR2 are read off the germline V gene (reference sequence) as MNHEY and SMNVEV. V loses 6 bases at its end and J loses 0 bases; junction bases beyond the gene matches: 4. Libraries from unsorted PBMCs were made from 2 million PBMCs kept in RNAlater at -80 degrees C until RNA extraction. Multiple sclerosis patients were enrolled in a US clinical protocol under which disease progression was evaluated by magnetic resonance imaging. Peripheral blood was subjected to Ficoll-Hypaque density gradient centrifugation to isolate PBMCs, which were then cryopreserved in liquid nitrogen. cDNA was synthesized by template-switch 5'RACE using a primer with a 10-nucleotide random unique molecular identifier that tagged each TCR transcript. Every sequencing run covered 15-18 subjects and yielded more than 180 million TCR-beta sequences. The RNeasy kit was used for extraction of total RNA. TCR-beta VDJ regions were amplified with primers for the TCR constant region and the 5'RACE anchor, using the KAPA Real-time Library Amplification kit. A first PCR added sample indexes and Illumina adaptors, and a second PCR then raised library yield. After Ampure bead purification, the TCR product of roughly 650 bp was size-selected on a 2% E-gel SizeSelection system. Library quality was checked on a Bioanalyzer, concentration was measured with Qubit, and libraries were quantified with the Kapa Library Quantification kit before pooling. An Illumina HiSeq 2500 sequenced the libraries paired-end 2 x 150 bp. To increase sequence diversity, roughly 24-32% phiX was spiked into each library pool. As for the authors' bioinformatics: Quality-filtered reads were processed with the UMI-based MiGEC pipeline, and over 90% of raw TCR sequences were removed by the MiGEC pipeline during error correction. IMGT germline references were used for alignment of VDJ genes, and clonotypes were defined by a unique CDR3 amino acid sequence together with V-J genes. Clonal expansion, Shannon diversity and CDR3 relatedness (CalcPairwiseDistances, ClusterSamples) were evaluated with VDJtools, and phylogenetic trees were built with CLCbio workbench. A clone was classed as expanded if it had 8 or more unique UMIs, a cutoff based on coefficient-of-variation modelling across technical triplicates. The public sequencing data were trimmed at Q25 with fastp and processed into clonotypes with MiXCR by TCRdb, which kept only in-frame beta chains. Every entry covers one CDR3 protein and lists the most common genes and DNA from its rows. The V and J calls reflect TCRdb's pipeline rather than the authors' work. In all, the sample holds about 19,000 distinct CDR3 sequences, and roughly 2.6% of those were seen once. The top ten hold 4.5% to 5.5% of the sample.

Overall results and qualifications from the work: Phylogenetic analysis grouped repertoires from 18 of 34 MS patients into a cluster of related CDR3 sequences, suggesting a possible repertoire-level signature. Expanded clones from different subjects shared no identical CDR3 amino acid sequences, which suggests that TCR-beta repertoires were private in all groups. TCR clonal expansion was highest in HAM/TSP patients and lowest in MS patients, with MS patients falling below even healthy controls. The MS cluster was not associated with any clinical or MRI features, and the authors stated that larger cohorts are needed.

The clonotype was recovered from a woman younger than 35 with multiple sclerosis. Recombination connected TRBV27 to TRBJ1-1; the central 7 bases match TRBD1. The sequenced material came from PBMCs. The CDR3 protein is CASRYDRVNTEAFF. In nucleotides, the sequence is TGTGCCAGCAGGTATGACAGGGTGAACACTGAAGCTTTCTTT.